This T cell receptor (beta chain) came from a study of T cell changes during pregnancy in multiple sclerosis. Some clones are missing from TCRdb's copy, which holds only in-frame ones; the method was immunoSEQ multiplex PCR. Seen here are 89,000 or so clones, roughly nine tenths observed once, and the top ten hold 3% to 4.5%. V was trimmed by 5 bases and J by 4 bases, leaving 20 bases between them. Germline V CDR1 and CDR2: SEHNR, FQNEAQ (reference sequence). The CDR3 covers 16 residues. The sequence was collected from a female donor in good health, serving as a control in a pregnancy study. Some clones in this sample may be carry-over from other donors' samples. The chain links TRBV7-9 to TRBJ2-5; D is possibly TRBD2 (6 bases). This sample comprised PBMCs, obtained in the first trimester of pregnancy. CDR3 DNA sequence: TGTGCCAGCAGCCCCTTACCTGGGCGGGGCGGAGAGACCCAGTACTTC. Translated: CASSPLPGRGGETQYF.